The entry that follows covers one T cell receptor beta chain sequence. This sample was included in a study of T cells in Graves' hyperthyroidism and ophthalmopathy. Across the whole study: Initial diagnosis, before any treatment, was when peripheral blood was collected.

CDR1 and CDR2 (germline): LGHDT, YNNKEL (reference sequence). Trimming shortened V by 4 bases and J by 4 bases, and 14 bases separated the two germline ends. The CDR3 consists of 14 residues. In making diagnoses, clinical symptoms, serum thyroxine and TRAb, thyroid ultrasound and orbital computed tomography were all used. Amplification targeted TCR beta CDR3 regions from RNA transcripts. The study used the HTBI primer set for a first-round RT-PCR of the TCR CDR3. MiXCR, applied by TCRdb to the multiplex PCR reads, yields one record per CDR3 protein. The table records approximately 520,000 distinct CDR3 sequences, 24% of them present only once.

The chain combines TRBV3-1 with TRBJ2-7; tentatively, D is TRBD1 (6 bases). The origin of this receptor is a woman aged 30 to 39 with Graves' ophthalmopathy. The source material was blood. The CDR3 DNA is TGTGCCAGCAGCCTCCCGGGACACCCTTACGAGCAGTACTTC. The encoded protein is CASSLPGHPYEQYF.